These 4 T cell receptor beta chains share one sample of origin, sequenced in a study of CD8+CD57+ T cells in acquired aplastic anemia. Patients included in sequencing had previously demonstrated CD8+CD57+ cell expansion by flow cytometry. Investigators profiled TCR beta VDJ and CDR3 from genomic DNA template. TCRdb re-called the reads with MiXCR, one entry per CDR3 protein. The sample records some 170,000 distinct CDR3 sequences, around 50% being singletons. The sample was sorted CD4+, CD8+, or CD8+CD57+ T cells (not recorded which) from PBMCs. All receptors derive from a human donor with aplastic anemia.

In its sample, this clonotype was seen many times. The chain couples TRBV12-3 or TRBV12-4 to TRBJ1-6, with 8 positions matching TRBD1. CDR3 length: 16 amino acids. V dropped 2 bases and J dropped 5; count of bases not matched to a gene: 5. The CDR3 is CASSLQGAVNNSPLHF. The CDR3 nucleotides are TGTGCCAGCAGTTTACAGGGGGCGGTAAATAATTCACCCCTCCACTTT.

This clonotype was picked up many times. The CDR3 sequence is CSVAAGRNEQFF. CDR3 coding DNA: TGCAGCGTTGCAGCGGGGCGCAATGAGCAGTTCTTC. The chain links TRBV29-1 to TRBJ2-1; 7 positions agree with TRBD2. From germline, CDR1 is SQVTM and CDR2 ANQGSEA. V lost 4 bases and J lost 6; bases outside the gene matches: 3. The CDR3 extends over 12 amino acids.

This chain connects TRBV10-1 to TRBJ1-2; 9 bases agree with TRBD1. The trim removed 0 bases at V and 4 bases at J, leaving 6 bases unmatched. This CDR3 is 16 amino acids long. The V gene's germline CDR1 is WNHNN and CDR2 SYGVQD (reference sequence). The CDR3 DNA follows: TGCGCCAGCAGTGAGTCGACGGGACAGGGAGCCTATGGCTACACCTTC. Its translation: CASSESTGQGAYGYTF.

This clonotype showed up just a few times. CDR3 protein: CASSTSSYNEQFF. CDR3 DNA: TGTGCCAGCAGTACATCCTCCTACAATGAGCAGTTCTTC. The chain has TRBV6-1 and TRBJ2-1; D gene unclear. The ends were cut back, 5 bases at V and 0 bases at J, with 5 bases in the middle. The germline V gene encodes CDR1 MNHNS and CDR2 SASEGT. CDR3 length: 13 amino acids.